Included here is one T cell receptor (beta chain) sequence, with context. The target antigen is unknown. Germline V gives CDR1 SGHTA, CDR2 FQGTGA. This CDR3 contains 15 residues. The ends lost 5 bases at V and 3 bases at J; junction bases unmatched: 4. CD45RA-negative memory and CD45RA+ naive subsets were split from the CD4+ cells. These data originate in a study of shared clonotypes between healthy human individuals. Broader study findings: Approximately 5.3% was the fraction of naive CD4 clonotypes found shared across several donors.

Original processing notes: Filtering was not the same, since immunoSEQ gave junction-only sequences without quality scores. Method: immunoSEQ multiplex PCR; TCRdb's copy keeps in-frame clones and lacks some. D and trimming come from the DNA, and the V and J calls and clone size come from that table. In the table there are around 2,000,000 clones, roughly 94% of which are singletons. The receptor was derived from a man younger than 35 in good health. J is TRBJ2-1 and V is TRBV7-3; 10 bases fit TRBD2. The sequencing input was naive CD4+ T cells sorted from blood. Subset here: CD45RA+ positively selected. As DNA, the CDR3 is TGTGCCAGCAGCCCTAGCGGGGGCTACTACAATGAGCAGTTCTTC. Its translation is CASSPSGGYYNEQFF. Based on the CDR3 plus reference TRBV7-3 and TRBJ2-1, the full variable domain is GAGVSQTPSNKVTEKGKYVELRCDPISGHTALYWYRQSLGQGPEFLIYFQGTGAADDSGLPNDRFFAVRPEGSVSTLKIQRTERGDSAVYLCASSPSGGYYNEQFFGPGTRLTVL.